Only one count was recorded for the clone carrying this T cell receptor beta chain. Germline V gives CDR1 SQVTM, CDR2 ANQGSEA. The CDR3 consists of 15 residues. V was clipped by 4 bases and J by 4 bases; unmatched bases: 11. The data were taken from a study of T cell changes during pregnancy in multiple sclerosis. Some clones are missing from TCRdb's copy, which holds only in-frame ones; the method was immunoSEQ multiplex PCR. The data contain about 120,000 clones, 93% of them singletons. The specimen comprised peripheral blood, sampled before pregnancy. The TCR comes from a female donor with multiple sclerosis, enrolled in a pregnancy study. The chain joins TRBV29-1 to TRBJ1-1; 8 bases are shared with TRBD1. The CDR3 region has the DNA TGCAGCGTTGTACGGGGGACAGGCTGGGGCACTGAAGCTTTCTTT. This encodes CSVVRGTGWGTEAFF.